The 25 T cell receptor beta chains reported below all come from one sample, sequenced in a study of spatial heterogeneity in lung cancer. TCRdb redid the calling of the 5' RACE reads with MiXCR, one entry per CDR3 protein. The sample includes more than 60,000 distinct CDR3 sequences, roughly 6.4% of them seen just once. The sample's time point: sample taken at primary tumor resection. Material: PBMCs, obtained at surgery. These receptors were collected from a female donor with early-stage non-small cell lung cancer.

This clonotype was counted ten times or more. The gene calls are TRBV28 and TRBJ1-2; 9 nucleotides match TRBD1. V lost 2 bases, J lost 8 bases, and 3 bases stayed unmatched. Looked up from germline, CDR1 is MDHEN and CDR2 is SYDVKM. This CDR3 is built from 13 residues. CDR3 DNA: TGTGCCAGCAGTTTAGGGACAGGGTTAGGCTACACCTTC. Translation gives CASSLGTGLGYTF.

There are many counts of this clonotype. J is TRBJ2-7 and V is TRBV20-1; TRBD1 matches at 8 bases. CDR1 and CDR2 from the germline V gene are DFQATT and SNEGSKA (reference sequence). The ends lost 6 bases at V and 4 bases at J; junction bases unmatched: 14. This CDR3 has 15 amino acids. The CDR3: CSAASSGTGGYEQYF. The CDR3 nucleotides read TGCAGTGCCGCTTCCTCCGGGACAGGAGGATACGAGCAGTACTTC.

This clonotype was seen many times. V usage is TRBV5-6 and J usage is TRBJ2-3; 8 nucleotides match TRBD2. Germline values: CDR1 SGHDT, CDR2 YYEEEE. The junction had 3 bases not matched to a gene; V was cut back by 2 bases and J by 1 base. The CDR3 runs to 15 residues. Here the CDR3 reads CASSFLAGRTDTQYF. The CDR3 DNA sequence: TGTGCCAGCAGCTTTTTAGCGGGGCGCACAGATACGCAGTATTTT. The full variable domain, completed using reference TRBV5-6 and TRBJ2-3, is DAGVTQSPTHLIKTRGQQVTLRCSPKSGHDTVSWYQQALGQGPQFIFQYYEEEERQRGNFPDRFSGHQFPNYSSELNVNALLLGDSALYLCASSFLAGRTDTQYFGPGTRLTVL.

This clonotype was counted ten times or more. The chain is built from TRBV2 and TRBJ2-4; D gene uncertain. Trimming took off 6 bases at V and 8 bases at J, with 11 bases between the two ends. The germline CDR1 and CDR2 sequences are SNHLY and FYNNEI. CDR3 length: 12 amino acids. Here the CDR3 DNA reads TGTGCCAGCAGGACGCTAGATTACATTCAGTACTTC. Amino acids: CASRTLDYIQYF.

The chain has TRBV5-8 and TRBJ2-5, with 8 positions matching TRBD1. CDR1 SGHTS and CDR2 YDEGEE come from the germline V gene. CDR3 size: 14 residues. J gave up 4 bases and V 3 bases, and 5 bases lay outside the gene matches. In nucleotides, the CDR3 is TGTGCCAGCAGCTGGACAGGGATCAGAGAGACCCAGTACTTC. Its protein product is CASSWTGIRETQYF.

On this clonotype itself: A much larger clone lies a single base off, so this may be a read error. The chain is built from TRBV9 and TRBJ2-5, with a tentative D call TRBD1 (5 bases). The CDR3 runs 14 residues. Germline V gene sequence: CDR1 SGDLS, CDR2 YYNGEE. The CDR3 region has the DNA TGTGTCAGCAGCGTAGGGGTTTATAGAGAGACCCAGTACTTC. Protein sequence: CVSSVGVYRETQYF.

This clonotype was seen a few times. The chain combines TRBV28 with TRBJ1-3; D gene ambiguous. Trimming cost V 6 bases and J 5 bases, with 14 bases left between them. In germline, CDR1 is MDHEN, CDR2 SYDVKM. The length of the CDR3 is 14 residues. DNA for the CDR3: TGTGCCAGCAGCCCCGGGTCAAAAAGAAACACCATATATTTT. This gives the protein CASSPGSKRNTIYF. Full variable domain (rest looked up from reference TRBV28 and TRBJ1-3): DVKVTQSSRYLVKRTGEKVFLECVQDMDHENMFWYRQDPGLGLRLIYFSYDVKMKEKGDIPEGYSVSREKKERFSLILESASTNQTSMYLCASSPGSKRNTIYFGEGSWLTVV.

This clonotype was observed at least ten times. V usage is TRBV11-3 and J usage is TRBJ1-2; the match to TRBD1 covers 9 bases. The CDR3 sequence is 15 residues long. Trimming at V came to 3 bases and at J to 6 bases, leaving 8 bases not matched to a gene. Germline CDR1 is SGHNT and CDR2 is YENEEA. In DNA form, the CDR3 reads TGTGCCAGCAGCTTGCGCCGAGGACAGGGGAATGGCTACACCTTC. This translates into CASSLRRGQGNGYTF.

This clonotype is medium-sized in the sample. This sequence joins TRBV24-1 and TRBJ2-1; D might be TRBD1 (5 bases). CDR1 and CDR2 (germline): KGHDR, SFDVKD. CDR3 length: 13 amino acids. V was pared by 5 bases and J by 10 bases, with 14 bases between. The CDR3 DNA follows: TGTGCCACCAGTGTCGCAGGGCATCGGGAGCAGTTCTTC. Amino acid sequence: CATSVAGHREQFF.

The CDR3 spells CASSQIGQGGTGELFF. The DNA for the CDR3 is TGTGCCAGCAGCCAAATTGGCCAGGGCGGCACCGGGGAGCTGTTTTTT. The chain links TRBV4-2 to TRBJ2-2, with D possibly matching TRBD1 (5 bases). CDR1 LGHNA and CDR2 YNFKEQ come from the germline V gene. CDR3 length equals 16 residues. Trimming pared 2 bases from V and 4 bases from J, leaving 14 bases between.

The rearrangement joins TRBV11-1 to TRBJ1-1; TRBD1 is a possible D gene (5 bases). Deletions cut 7 bases from V and 5 bases from J, with 14 bases between. The CDR3 consists of 13 residues. The germline CDR1 and CDR2 sequences are SGHAT and FQDESV (reference sequence). CDR3 sequence reads: CASTRTRGTEAFF. Here the CDR3 DNA reads TGTGCCAGCACCCGAACAAGGGGAACTGAAGCTTTCTTT.

This clonotype was detected many times. This chain uses TRBV27 with TRBJ1-6, with 9 bases matching TRBD1. After removal of 6 bases from V and 8 bases from J, the junction contained 5 bases not matched to a gene. Germline V gene lookup returns CDR1 MNHEY and CDR2 SMNVEV (reference sequence). The CDR3 is 14 amino acids. Here the CDR3 reads CASSRTGVDSPLHF. Written as DNA, the CDR3 is TGTGCCAGCAGCAGGACAGGGGTAGATTCACCCCTCCACTTT.

In this sample, this clonotype turned up many times. The gene calls are TRBV7-6 and TRBJ2-3, with 9 bases identical to TRBD1. Germline V lookup: CDR1 SGHVS, CDR2 FNYEAQ. This CDR3 has 15 residues. V trimming: 5 bases; J trimming: 3 bases; junction bases outside the gene matches: 6. The CDR3 DNA reads as TGTGCCAGCAGCCGACAGGGGGAGGCTACAGATACGCAGTATTTT. This sequence encodes CASSRQGEATDTQYF.

This clonotype was observed many times. The V call is TRBV25-1, the J call TRBJ2-2; TRBD2 aligns across 12 bases. J was trimmed by 7 bases and V by 0 bases; bases with no gene match: 3. There are 16 residues in the CDR3. CDR1 MGHDK and CDR2 SYGVNS come from the germline V gene. The CDR3 spells CASSEYVLAGGGELFF. For the CDR3, the DNA is TGTGCCAGCAGTGAATATGTACTAGCGGGAGGCGGGGAGCTGTTTTTT.

This clonotype was detected only a few times. The chain combines TRBV18 with TRBJ1-1, with unresolved D. V lost 2 bases and J 5 bases, leaving 9 bases between the germline ends. This CDR3 spans 13 amino acids. From germline, CDR1 is KGHSH and CDR2 LQKENI. CDR3 in DNA: TGTGCCAGCTCACCAAGTACAGCTACTGAAGCTTTCTTT. It encodes CASSPSTATEAFF.

This clonotype has a count of ten or more. The V and J genes are TRBV28 and TRBJ2-7; TRBD1 matches at 8 bases. Germline V gene lookup returns CDR1 MDHEN and CDR2 SYDVKM. There are 15 residues in the CDR3. With V trimmed by 5 bases and J by 2 bases, 8 bases remained unmatched. CDR3 region: CASSPNPTGAYEQYV. DNA for the CDR3: TGTGCCAGCAGTCCAAATCCGACAGGGGCCTACGAGCAGTACGTC.

This clonotype was detected a few times. V and J are TRBV18 and TRBJ1-4; D is ambiguous. Looked up from germline, CDR1 is KGHSH and CDR2 is LQKENI. The germline V and J ends were trimmed by 6 bases and 0 bases, with 8 bases remaining between them. The CDR3 loop spans 14 amino acids. The CDR3 loop reads CASSPLATNEKLFF. The CDR3 DNA reads as TGTGCCAGCTCCCCCCTTGCAACTAATGAAAAACTGTTTTTT.

J is TRBJ1-1 and V is TRBV5-8; 8 nucleotides agree with TRBD1. The V segment lost 7 bases and the J segment 0 bases; nucleotides outside the gene matches: 5. The CDR3 totals 14 residues. Germline CDR1 reads SGHTS; CDR2 reads YDEGEE. CDR3: CASFQGALNTEAFF. The CDR3 region has the DNA TGTGCCAGCTTTCAGGGGGCACTGAACACTGAAGCTTTCTTT.

The chain combines TRBV27 with TRBJ1-2, with TRBD1 as a possible D gene (5 bases). Trimming shortened V by 6 bases and J by 6 bases, and 14 bases separated the two germline ends. CDR1 and CDR2 from the germline V gene are MNHEY and SMNVEV (reference sequence). CDR3 size: 13 residues. CDR3: CASSPGTVNGYTF. CDR3 nucleotides: TGTGCCAGCAGCCCCGGGACGGTTAATGGCTACACCTTC.

This clonotype was observed at least ten times. The rearrangement links TRBV3-1 to TRBJ2-5; D might be TRBD1 or TRBD2, each matching 6 bases. The V end lost 0 bases, the J end lost 4 bases, and 15 bases lay between the germline ends. From germline, CDR1 is LGHDT and CDR2 YNNKEL (reference sequence). The CDR3 is made up of 16 amino acids. The CDR3 DNA follows: TGTGCCAGCAGCCAAGATCCCCCGGGGGCCCGAGAGACCCAGTACTTC. It encodes CASSQDPPGARETQYF.

This clonotype was seen a few times. The V gene is TRBV7-9, the J gene TRBJ1-1, with 8 nucleotides matching TRBD1. CDR1 is SEHNR and CDR2 is FQNEAQ in the germline V gene (reference sequence). After removal of 4 bases from V and 3 bases from J, the junction contained 7 bases not matched to a gene. The CDR3 spans 15 residues. Written as DNA, the CDR3 is TGTGCCAGCAGCTCCTCTACAGGGGGGGACACTGAAGCTTTCTTT. Amino acid sequence: CASSSSTGGDTEAFF.

This clonotype has ten or more counts. The chain joins TRBV9 to TRBJ2-2; 13 bases are shared with TRBD2. CDR1 and CDR2 (germline): SGDLS, YYNGEE. The CDR3 has 18 amino acids. Trimming at V came to 2 bases and at J to 4 bases, leaving 8 bases not matched to a gene. The CDR3 DNA sequence: TGTGCCAGCAGCGTCACAGGACTAGCGGGGGACCTCACCGGGGAGCTGTTTTTT. Translating gives CASSVTGLAGDLTGELFF.

This clonotype was observed at least ten times. The chain joins TRBV30 to TRBJ2-2; D may be TRBD1 (6 bases). The CDR3 length is 15 residues. V dropped 4 bases and J dropped 0 bases, with 12 bases sitting between them. Germline CDR1 GTSNPN, CDR2 SVGIG (reference sequence). The CDR3 region has the DNA TGTGCCTGGACCCCTTGGGGGCCGAACACCGGGGAGCTGTTTTTT. Protein sequence: CAWTPWGPNTGELFF.

This clonotype was seen ten or more times. V and J are TRBV12-3 or TRBV12-4 and TRBJ1-2, with 7 bases fitting TRBD1. The CDR3 sequence is 13 residues long. The V segment lost 4 bases and the J segment 7 bases; nucleotides outside the gene matches: 6. CDR3 loop: CASSSLQGSGYTF. The CDR3 nucleotides read TGTGCCAGCAGTTCGCTACAGGGGTCTGGCTACACCTTC.

Many counts were recorded for this clonotype. The rearrangement joins TRBV6-2 or TRBV6-3 to TRBJ2-7; TRBD1 matches 8 bases. The CDR3 runs to 14 residues. From germline, CDR1 is MNHEY and CDR2 SVGEGT. With 6 bases clipped from V and 7 bases from J, the junction kept 11 bases outside the gene matches. CDR3: CASRTQGAPREQYV. DNA of the CDR3: TGTGCCAGCAGAACGCAGGGGGCCCCCCGGGAGCAGTACGTC.